The 26 T cell receptor beta chains below all came from one sample that was sequenced in a study of CD8+CD57+ T cells in acquired aplastic anemia (dated by TCRdb to between 2018 and 2020). Expansion of CD8+CD57+ cells had been shown by flow cytometry in the patients chosen for sequencing. The sequencing machine was an Illumina HiSeq 2000. TCR beta VDJ combination and CDR3 sequence profiling used genomic DNA as the template. Starting from the raw public reads, TCRdb applied fastp trimming at Q25, assembled clones with MiXCR and retained in-frame beta chains. Every CDR3 protein is listed once, alongside the most common genes and DNA of its rows. The sample has hundreds of thousands of distinct CDR3 sequences on record, around a third of them singletons. 0.7% to 1% of the sample comes from the top ten. Sequencing was done on a sample of sorted CD4+, CD8+, or CD8+CD57+ T cells (not recorded which) from PBMCs. All receptors come from a human donor with aplastic anemia.

This chain links TRBV9 with TRBJ1-1; D not resolved. There are 17 residues in the CDR3. V was shortened by 0 bases and J by 2 bases, with 17 bases between the two germline ends. The germline gives CDR1 SGDLS, CDR2 YYNGEE. The CDR3 DNA reads as TGTGCCAGCAGCGTAGAGGCCGGGAAGGTTGGTAACACTGAAGCTTTCTTT. Protein: CASSVEAGKVGNTEAFF.

This clonotype has a count of ten or more. The chain is built from TRBV2 and TRBJ1-5; 10 bases line up with TRBD1. This CDR3 region has 17 residues. V was pared by 0 bases and J by 4 bases, with 6 bases of the junction left unmatched. Germline CDR1 SNHLY, CDR2 FYNNEI. CDR3 protein: CASSEAVGTGDNQPQHF. CDR3 coding DNA: TGTGCCAGCAGTGAAGCGGTCGGGACAGGGGATAATCAGCCCCAGCATTTT.

This clonotype has a count of ten or more. The chain employs TRBV7-2 and TRBJ1-2; D unresolved. Germline CDR1 reads SGHTA; CDR2 reads FQGNSA. The CDR3 runs 14 residues. The V end lost 5 bases, the J end lost 2 bases, and 12 bases lay between the germline ends. This CDR3 is CASSGRRPNYGYTF. The CDR3 DNA reads as TGTGCCAGCAGCGGTAGGAGGCCCAACTATGGCTACACCTTC.

This clonotype was recorded many times. This chain links TRBV24-1 with TRBJ2-5, with 9 bases that match TRBD1. The germline CDR1 and CDR2 sequences are KGHDR and SFDVKD. The CDR3 is made up of 15 amino acids. The V segment lost 3 bases and the J segment 1 base; nucleotides outside the gene matches: 2. The CDR3 protein is CATSDRTGVQETQYF. CDR3 sequence (DNA): TGTGCCACCAGTGATAGGACAGGGGTCCAAGAGACCCAGTACTTC.

CDR3 nucleotides: TGTGCCAGCAGCTTGTACACCAGTTATGGCTACACCTTC. Its translation is CASSLYTSYGYTF. V is TRBV5-5 and J is TRBJ1-2; no reliable D call. Germline lookup yields CDR1 SGHKS and CDR2 YYEKEE (reference sequence). The CDR3 runs to 13 residues. Trimming pared 1 base from V and 5 bases from J, leaving 9 bases between.

This clonotype was observed at least ten times. This chain connects TRBV15 to TRBJ2-1; D perhaps matches TRBD1 (6 bases). In germline, CDR1 is LNHNV, CDR2 YYDKDF (reference sequence). V was shortened by 1 base and J by 7 bases, with 14 bases between the two germline ends. CDR3 length equals 15 residues. Written as DNA, the CDR3 is TGTGCCACCAGCAGAGGTTTGGGACACCGTAATGAGCAGTTCTTC. Its protein product is CATSRGLGHRNEQFF.

The V gene is TRBV4-3, the J gene TRBJ1-6; 8 nucleotides agree with TRBD1. CDR3 size: 15 residues. The germline CDR1 and CDR2 sequences are LGHNA and YSLEER. V was pared by 2 bases and J by 5 bases, with 2 bases of the junction left unmatched. The CDR3 DNA follows: TGCGCCAGCAGCCAACTGGACAGGGATAATTCACCCCTCCACTTT. This gives the protein CASSQLDRDNSPLHF.

This clonotype has only a few counts. The V gene is TRBV19, the J gene TRBJ2-3, with 7 bases matching TRBD2. V dropped 3 bases and J dropped 2; count of bases not matched to a gene: 5. The V gene's germline CDR1 is LNHDA and CDR2 SQIVND (reference sequence). The CDR3 contains 15 residues. The CDR3 DNA sequence: TGTGCCAGTAGTATTGCTAGCGGAGCCACAGATACGCAGTATTTT. Protein product: CASSIASGATDTQYF.

This chain joins TRBV19 and TRBJ2-6, with D tentatively TRBD1 (6 bases). Germline V lookup: CDR1 LNHDA, CDR2 SQIVND (reference sequence). The V and J ends lost 6 bases and 8 bases respectively, with 11 bases between them. The CDR3 runs to 13 residues. The chain's CDR3 is CASRKTGTNVLTF. The CDR3 nucleotides are TGTGCCAGTAGGAAAACAGGGACCAACGTCCTGACTTTC.

This clonotype came up a few times. CDR3 protein: CASRDGTGVGYTEAFF. DNA of the CDR3: TGTGCCAGCAGAGACGGGACAGGAGTTGGTTACACTGAAGCTTTCTTT. The chain links TRBV2 to TRBJ1-1, with 8 bases that match TRBD1. The CDR3 runs to 16 residues. Germline CDR1 and CDR2: SNHLY and FYNNEI. V lost 6 bases to trimming and J lost 3 bases; unmatched junction nucleotides: 12. The whole variable domain, filled in from reference TRBV2 and TRBJ1-1, reads EPEVTQTPSHQVTQMGQEVILRCVPISNHLYFYWYRQILGQKVEFLVSFYNNEISEKSEIFDDQFSVERPDGSNFTLKIRSTKLEDSAMYFCASRDGTGVGYTEAFFGQGTRLTVV.

The chain employs TRBV7-2 and TRBJ1-2; D is unclear. The CDR3 covers 13 residues. With 3 bases removed from V and 5 bases from J, the gap between germline ends came to 10 bases. The germline V gene has CDR1 SGHTA and CDR2 FQGNSA. The CDR3 here is CASSLLSAYGYTF. CDR3 DNA: TGTGCCAGCAGCTTGCTGTCTGCATATGGCTACACCTTC.

DNA for the CDR3: TGTGCCAGCGGGAGTCCCTACGAGCAGTACTTC. This gives the protein CASGSPYEQYF. V is TRBV7-3 and J is TRBJ2-7; D may be TRBD2 (5 bases). Germline V gene lookup returns CDR1 SGHTA and CDR2 FQGTGA. The ends were cut back, 8 bases at V and 2 bases at J, with 7 bases in the middle. The CDR3 loop spans 11 amino acids.

The chain is built from TRBV20-1 and TRBJ2-1; 10 bases are shared with TRBD1. The CDR3 is made up of 14 amino acids. Trimming cost V 3 bases and J 7 bases; bases outside gene matches: 6. Germline CDR1 DFQATT, CDR2 SNEGSKA (reference sequence). CDR3 sequence: CSARDRDRGNEQFF. Written as DNA, the CDR3 is TGCAGTGCTAGGGACAGGGACAGGGGAAATGAGCAGTTCTTC.

This rearrangement joins TRBV19 to TRBJ2-7; D gene unclear. Deletions cut 8 bases from V and 3 bases from J, with 11 bases between. Germline V gene sequence: CDR1 LNHDA, CDR2 SQIVND (reference sequence). CDR3 length: 12 amino acids. The CDR3 DNA sequence: TGTGCCAGTGGTCGGCAGGACTACGAGCAGTACTTC. This codes for CASGRQDYEQYF.

This clonotype was counted only a few times. V gene TRBV9 combines with J gene TRBJ1-1; D remains unclear. The V end was cut by 3 bases, the J end by 1 base, with 13 bases between. This CDR3 has 15 residues. The germline gives CDR1 SGDLS, CDR2 YYNGEE. DNA for the CDR3: TGTGCCAGCAGCGCCCTCCAAACACCGAACACTGAAGCTTTCTTT. Amino acids: CASSALQTPNTEAFF.

The rearrangement links TRBV19 to TRBJ1-1; TRBD1 is a possible D gene (5 bases). The germline V gene encodes CDR1 LNHDA and CDR2 SQIVND (reference sequence). Trimming took 4 bases from V and 3 from J, leaving 12 bases between them. The CDR3 runs to 14 residues. CDR3 protein: CASSTQGPYTEAFF. Written as DNA, the CDR3 is TGTGCCAGTAGTACGCAGGGTCCCTACACTGAAGCTTTCTTT.

This clonotype was detected a few times. The J gene is TRBJ1-1, the V gene TRBV20-1; D is possibly TRBD1 (5 bases). The CDR3 totals 13 residues. Germline values: CDR1 DFQATT, CDR2 SNEGSKA (reference sequence). V was trimmed by 6 bases and J by 6 bases, leaving 17 bases between them. CDR3 amino acids: CSAKGGADAEAFF. The CDR3 bases are TGCAGTGCCAAGGGAGGGGCGGACGCTGAAGCTTTCTTT.

This clonotype has only a few counts. A junction end diverges from the germline sequence, so it may reflect a read error. This rearrangement joins TRBV10-3 to TRBJ1-2, with D uncertain. This CDR3 region has 11 residues. Germline-derived CDR1 and CDR2 are ENHRY and SYGVKD. The CDR3 region has the DNA TGTGCCAGCAGTTCAGCGGGTGGCTACACCTTC. Translated: CASSSAGGYTF.

J is TRBJ1-2 and V is TRBV30, with a possible D match to TRBD1 (5 bases). CDR1 is GTSNPN, CDR2 SVGIG, per germline (reference sequence). Trimming pared 6 bases from V and 3 bases from J, leaving 17 bases between. The CDR3 is made up of 14 amino acids. The CDR3, as DNA: TGTGCCTGCGCATCTAGGGGACCTTACTATGGCTACACCTTC. This sequence encodes CACASRGPYYGYTF.

This clonotype was counted many times. This sequence joins TRBV29-1 and TRBJ1-2; D gene uncertain. The CDR3 has 11 residues. Germline V gene data show CDR1 as SQVTM and CDR2 as ANQGSEA. The V and J ends lost 0 bases and 7 bases respectively, with 6 bases between them. In DNA form, the CDR3 reads TGCAGCGTTGAAGATGGACTTGGCTACACCTTC. Translated: CSVEDGLGYTF. The variable domain in full, with the rest retrieved from reference TRBV29-1 and TRBJ1-2, is SAVISQKPSRDICQRGTSLTIQCQVDSQVTMMFWYRQQPGQSLTLIATANQGSEATYESGFVIDKFPISRPNLTFSTLTVSNMSPEDSSIYLCSVEDGLGYTFGSGTRLTVV.

The sample holds many counts of this clonotype. The chain links TRBV5-1 to TRBJ2-7; no clear D. V gave up 2 bases and J gave up 4 bases, with 25 bases separating them. Germline lookup yields CDR1 SGHRS and CDR2 YFSETQ. This CDR3 is 18 amino acids long. The CDR3 DNA reads TGCGCCAGCAGCTTCGATGGGTACGGGCAACCCTTATCATACGAGCAGTACTTC. Its protein is CASSFDGYGQPLSYEQYF.

The chain uses TRBV6-1 and TRBJ1-5; perhaps TRBD1 as D (6 bases). The CDR3 spans 14 residues. The V end lost 6 bases, the J end lost 2 bases, and 11 bases lay between the germline ends. Germline V gives CDR1 MNHNS, CDR2 SASEGT. The CDR3 region has the DNA TGTGCCAGCAGACAGGGTTTGGGCAATCAGCCCCAGCATTTT. This translates into CASRQGLGNQPQHF.

This clonotype was recorded at least ten times. The J gene is TRBJ1-2, the V gene TRBV7-9; no reliable D call. CDR1 and CDR2 (germline): SEHNR, FQNEAQ (reference sequence). V was clipped by 6 bases and J by 2 bases, with 19 bases between them. This CDR3 spans 16 amino acids. The DNA for the CDR3 is TGTGCCAGCAGACCAGAGCTCGGGGAATGGAACTATGGCTACACCTTC. This gives the protein CASRPELGEWNYGYTF.

This clonotype was counted at least ten times. This chain connects TRBV15 to TRBJ2-7; the D is unclear. V was shortened by 0 bases and J by 6 bases, with 15 bases between the two germline ends. Germline-derived CDR1 and CDR2 are LNHNV and YYDKDF (reference sequence). The CDR3 runs 15 residues. The CDR3 nucleotides read TGTGCCACCAGCAGAGATCTGGCCAACATGAGCGAGCAGTACTTC. Its translation is CATSRDLANMSEQYF.

The chain employs TRBV25-1 and TRBJ2-1, with 12 nucleotides matching TRBD1. This CDR3 is built from 17 residues. In germline, CDR1 is MGHDK, CDR2 SYGVNS. J was trimmed by 10 bases and V by 5 bases; bases with no gene match: 15. The CDR3 protein is CASSWAWDRGRAVEQFF. Written as DNA, the CDR3 is TGTGCCAGCAGTTGGGCCTGGGACAGGGGGCGCGCCGTGGAGCAGTTCTTC.

Concerning this clonotype: Since a much larger clone is just one base distant, this may be a read error. The chain links TRBV10-3 to TRBJ1-4, with unresolved D. Germline CDR1 and CDR2: ENHRY and SYGVKD. The CDR3 consists of 12 residues. The CDR3 bases are TGTGCCGTCAGTGGACCAAATGAAAAACTGTTTTTT. Protein: CAVSGPNEKLFF.